The next 10 T cell receptor beta chains were all read from a single sample in a study of CD8 T cells in ankylosing spondylitis. These receptors have no identified antigens. Study findings and constraints: About 8 highly homologous variants made up a TCR beta motif that seemed to typify ankylosing spondylitis blood.

TCRdb processed the 5' RACE reads anew with MiXCR; each CDR3 protein has one entry. The data show about 460,000 distinct CDR3 sequences, about 5.4% seen once. Sequencing used blood, either unsorted or a sorted T cell fraction (not recorded which). These receptors originate from a male donor with ankylosing spondylitis.

The sample holds many counts of this clonotype. V is TRBV19 and J is TRBJ1-2; D uncertain. V was trimmed by 3 bases and J by 4 bases, leaving 9 bases between them. This CDR3 has 13 residues. Germline V gene lookup returns CDR1 LNHDA and CDR2 SQIVND (reference sequence). In DNA form, the CDR3 reads TGTGCCAGTAGTATGGGCAGACGCTATGGCTACACCTTC. This gives the protein CASSMGRRYGYTF.

The chain couples TRBV2 to TRBJ2-1; D unclear. The CDR3 loop spans 12 amino acids. Germline CDR1 and CDR2: SNHLY and FYNNEI. V gave up 7 bases and J gave up 12 bases, with 16 bases separating them. The CDR3 DNA reads as TGTGCCAGCACTGGGTTCGCCCTCTGGCAGTTCTTC. Amino acids: CASTGFALWQFF.

This clonotype was picked up many times. This sequence joins TRBV5-1 and TRBJ2-7; D is tentatively TRBD1 or TRBD2 (5 bases each). This CDR3 contains 14 residues. Germline V gene sequence: CDR1 SGHRS, CDR2 YFSETQ. V was trimmed by 0 bases and J by 3 bases, leaving 10 bases between them. The CDR3 nucleotides are TGCGCCAGCAGCTTGGTGGGGGAAGGCTACGAGCAGTACTTC. Its translation is CASSLVGEGYEQYF.

This clonotype was found many times. CDR3 DNA sequence: TGTGCCAGCAGCCTCCGCGAATCACCCCTCCACTTT. It yields the protein CASSLRESPLHF. V gene TRBV28 combines with J gene TRBJ1-6; D gene unclear. This CDR3 has 12 residues. Germline V gene lookup returns CDR1 MDHEN and CDR2 SYDVKM. V dropped 6 bases and J dropped 10 bases, with 10 bases sitting between them.

In this sample, this clonotype turned up many times. The rearrangement uses TRBV20-1 and TRBJ1-1; the D is unclear. Trimming pared 3 bases from V and 5 bases from J, leaving 10 bases between. The CDR3 sequence is 12 residues long. CDR1 is DFQATT and CDR2 is SNEGSKA in the germline V gene (reference sequence). In DNA form, the CDR3 reads TGCAGTGCTAGTATCGGGGTTACTGAAGCTTTCTTT. It codes for CSASIGVTEAFF.

This clonotype showed up just a few times. V is TRBV7-2 and J is TRBJ2-3; D is uncertain. The germline gives CDR1 SGHTA, CDR2 FQGNSA. The ends were cut back, 5 bases at V and 6 bases at J, with 24 bases in the middle. The CDR3 runs to 17 residues. CDR3 nucleotides: TGTGCCAGCAGCCTAATGAGTCGGCCTTTTACGTCTGATACGCAGTATTTT. This sequence encodes CASSLMSRPFTSDTQYF. Full variable domain (remainder filled in from reference TRBV7-2 and TRBJ2-3): GAGVSQSPSNKVTEKGKDVELRCDPISGHTALYWYRQSLGQGLEFLIYFQGNSAPDKSGLPSDRFSAERTGGSVSTLTIQRTQQEDSAVYLCASSLMSRPFTSDTQYFGPGTRLTVL.

This clonotype has at least ten counts. The CDR3 DNA reads as TGCGCCAGCAGCTTGTCGACAGGGGTGTATACCGGGGAGCTGTTTTTT. Translated: CASSLSTGVYTGELFF. The rearrangement links TRBV5-1 to TRBJ2-2, with 8 bases identical to TRBD1. The CDR3 runs to 16 residues. Germline V lookup: CDR1 SGHRS, CDR2 YFSETQ. Trimming at V came to 1 base and at J to 5 bases, leaving 7 bases not matched to a gene.

The chain combines TRBV30 with TRBJ2-1, with D perhaps matching TRBD1 (6 bases). CDR3 length: 16 residues. Trimming took 0 bases from V and 2 from J, leaving 14 bases between them. CDR1 is GTSNPN and CDR2 is SVGIG in the germline V gene (reference sequence). The CDR3 loop reads CAWSVLITGPYNEQFF. Written as DNA, the CDR3 is TGTGCCTGGAGTGTACTTATAACAGGGCCCTACAATGAGCAGTTCTTC.

This clonotype was recorded many times. The V and J genes are TRBV5-1 and TRBJ2-5, with 14 nucleotides matching TRBD2. With V trimmed by 4 bases and J by 4 bases, 3 bases remained unmatched. CDR1 and CDR2 from the germline V gene are SGHRS and YFSETQ. This CDR3 is built from 15 residues. The CDR3 sequence: CASSPGLAGGETQYF. The CDR3 coding sequence is TGCGCCAGCAGCCCTGGACTAGCGGGAGGAGAGACCCAGTACTTC. Supplemented by reference TRBV5-1 and TRBJ2-5, the full variable domain reads KAGVTQTPRYLIKTRGQQVTLSCSPISGHRSVSWYQQTPGQGLQFLFEYFSETQRNKGNFPGRFSGRQFSNSRSEMNVSTLELGDSALYLCASSPGLAGGETQYFGPGTRLLVL.

V gene TRBV20-1 combines with J gene TRBJ1-1; 8 bases fit TRBD1. This CDR3 region has 12 residues. V shed 5 bases, J shed 3 bases, and the junction held 2 bases outside the gene matches. Germline CDR1 reads DFQATT; CDR2 reads SNEGSKA (reference sequence). This chain's CDR3 is CSAGQGYTEAFF. CDR3 bases: TGCAGTGCTGGACAGGGCTACACTGAAGCTTTCTTT.